This TCR beta chain was documented in a study of control samples from healthy donors and cancer patients. CDR1 is SNHLY, CDR2 FYNNEI, per germline. Trimming took 8 bases from V and 8 from J; bases not matched to a gene: 7. The CDR3 is 13 amino acids. Using immunoSEQ multiplex PCR, the repertoire was profiled, and TCRdb retains in-frame clones only, with some absent. Among 130,000 to 150,000 clones listed, roughly 94% were seen once. The chain is built from TRBV2 and TRBJ1-4, with 8 positions matching TRBD1. Sequences were obtained from PBMCs. The TCR originated in a man aged 55 to 69 with colorectal cancer. CDR3 residues: CASLDRGGEKLFF. The CDR3 nucleotides are TGTGCCAGCCTCGACAGGGGAGGGGAAAAACTGTTTTTT. Full variable domain (outside the CDR3, taken from reference TRBV2 and TRBJ1-4): EPEVTQTPSHQVTQMGQEVILRCVPISNHLYFYWYRQILGQKVEFLVSFYNNEISEKSEIFDDQFSVERPDGSNFTLKIRSTKLEDSAMYFCASLDRGGEKLFFGSGTQLSVL.